The 9 T cell receptor beta chains reported below all come from one sample, sequenced in a study of T cells in Graves' hyperthyroidism and ophthalmopathy. Template material for amplifying TCR beta CDR3 regions consisted of RNA transcripts. A set of HTBI primers served as the primers for a first-round RT-PCR of the TCR CDR3. TCRdb redid the calling of the multiplex PCR reads with MiXCR, one entry per CDR3 protein. The top ten hold about 73% of the sample, which has under 400,000 distinct CDR3 sequences, about 25% seen once. The sequenced sample was blood. The receptors were sampled from a man in his forties or fifties with Graves' hyperthyroidism.

This clonotype was seen at least ten times. This chain joins TRBV11-1 and TRBJ2-1; D perhaps matches TRBD2 (6 bases). Germline V gene sequence: CDR1 SGHAT, CDR2 FQDESV (reference sequence). The V gene lost 1 base and the J gene lost 5 bases, with 18 bases spanning the gap. The CDR3 sequence is 17 residues long. Here the CDR3 DNA reads TGTGCCAGCAGCTTAGGCTACACGGGAGAGGGGAACAATGAGCAGTTCTTC. Protein product: CASSLGYTGEGNNEQFF.

This clonotype has ten or more counts. CDR3 sequence: CASSSLLAGVEQETQYF. The CDR3 bases are TGTGCCAGCAGTTCACTCCTAGCGGGAGTTGAGCAAGAGACCCAGTACTTC. The chain has TRBV28 and TRBJ2-5; 10 bases fit TRBD2. The CDR3 runs 17 residues. Trimming cost V 4 bases and J 2 bases; bases outside gene matches: 10. Germline loops: CDR1 MDHEN, CDR2 SYDVKM.

The sample holds many counts of this clonotype. CDR3 amino acids: CASSVDRATDTQYF. In DNA form, the CDR3 reads TGTGCCAGCAGTGTCGACAGAGCCACAGATACGCAGTATTTT. V usage is TRBV27 and J usage is TRBJ2-3; maybe TRBD1 (5 bases). The CDR3 is made up of 14 amino acids. Trimming stripped 5 bases from V and 2 bases from J, with 11 bases between. CDR1 MNHEY and CDR2 SMNVEV come from the germline V gene (reference sequence).

A few counts support this clonotype. The rearrangement links TRBV2 to TRBJ2-2, with D possibly being TRBD2 (5 bases). Trimming left V 8 bases short and J 8 bases short, with 12 bases between. CDR1 SNHLY and CDR2 FYNNEI come from the germline V gene. The CDR3 runs to 12 residues. The CDR3 region is CASFGESGELFF. The CDR3 bases are TGTGCCAGCTTCGGGGAGTCGGGGGAGCTGTTTTTT.

Comment on this clonotype: A much larger clone differs from this one at a single base, so this may be a read error. The J gene is TRBJ2-7, the V gene TRBV11-2; TRBD1 matches 8 bases. Germline V gene data show CDR1 as SGHAT and CDR2 as FQNNGV. The CDR3 spans 13 residues. The CDR3 nucleotides read TGTGCCAACAGCCCATCAGGGGGCGACGAGCAGTACTTC. This gives the protein CANSPSGGDEQYF.

The chain carries TRBV30 and TRBJ2-3, with D perhaps assigned TRBD1 or TRBD2 (5 bases each). The V gene's germline CDR1 is GTSNPN and CDR2 SVGIG (reference sequence). This CDR3 comprises 12 residues. Trimming took off 3 bases at V and 8 bases at J, with 12 bases between the two ends. CDR3: CAWRRGIGTQYF. The CDR3 region has the DNA TGTGCCTGGAGGAGGGGCATTGGTACGCAGTATTTT.

This clonotype has at least ten counts. The gene calls are TRBV12-3 or TRBV12-4 and TRBJ2-5; D might be TRBD1 (5 bases). Trimming took off 3 bases at V and 4 bases at J, with 9 bases between the two ends. This CDR3 is built from 13 residues. This chain's CDR3 is CASSLGRRETQYF. Written as DNA, the CDR3 is TGTGCCAGCAGTTTGGGGCGGCGAGAGACCCAGTACTTC.

The chain couples TRBV6-1 to TRBJ2-7, with TRBD1 identical over 11 bases. The V gene end was trimmed by 7 bases and the J gene end by 3 bases; junction bases not matched to a gene: 14. This CDR3 spans 17 amino acids. CDR1 MNHNS and CDR2 SASEGT come from the germline V gene. CDR3 loop: CASKWAHGTGGYYEQYF. CDR3 DNA sequence: TGTGCCAGCAAGTGGGCCCATGGGACAGGGGGTTACTACGAGCAGTACTTC.

This clonotype has a handful of counts. The J gene is TRBJ2-5, the V gene TRBV5-1; D unresolved. Germline V gives CDR1 SGHRS, CDR2 YFSETQ. The CDR3 length is 11 residues. Trimming took 5 bases from V and 5 from J, leaving 7 bases between them. Here the CDR3 DNA reads TGCGCCAGCAGATCAGCGGAGACCCAGTACTTC. Amino acids: CASRSAETQYF.